This T cell receptor beta chain originates from a study of shared clonotypes between healthy human individuals. Study context: Every donor yielded three CD4 naive, three CD4 memory, two CD8 naive and one CD8 memory plate.

This CDR3 region has 11 residues. Trimming removed 6 bases from V and 8 bases from J, with 7 bases in between. CDR1 and CDR2 from the germline V gene are MNHEY and SVGAGI. In the case of this clone: Its antigen is still unknown. Other DNA variants within this sample encode the same CDR3.

Whole-study results and caveats: Clonotypes shared by all four donors outscored non-shared clonotypes in generation probability.

The assay was immunoSEQ multiplex PCR, and TCRdb's table has in-frame clones only and misses some. The sample has about 2.4 million clones, about 92% seen once. The rearrangement joins TRBV6-5 to TRBJ1-4; D remains unclear. Source material: naive CD4+ T cells sorted from blood. Subset defined: CD45RA+ positively selected. The source is a man aged 18 to 29 in good health. CDR3 bases: TGTGCCAGCAGCCGAGGGGAAAAACTGTTTTTT. Amino acids: CASSRGEKLFF.